Shown below are 19 T cell receptor beta chains from a single sample sequenced in a study of blood T cell repertoires in COVID-19. TCRdb's copy holds only in-frame clones and misses some; the assay was immunoSEQ multiplex PCR. The repertoire has 200,000 to 250,000 clones, 70% to 90% of them found once; the top ten carry around 7.4%. The sample consisted of PBMCs or T cells enriched from blood (not recorded which). These receptor sequences come from a middle-aged woman with acute COVID-19.

This chain uses TRBV30 with TRBJ2-2; D ambiguous. Per the germline V gene, CDR1 is GTSNPN and CDR2 is SVGIG (reference sequence). Trimming cost V 3 bases and J 1 base, with 6 bases left between them. This CDR3 comprises 13 residues. The CDR3 spells CAWRSLNTGELFF. CDR3 nucleotides: TGTGCCTGGAGATCCTTGAACACCGGGGAGCTGTTTTTT.

This clone was counted a few times. CDR3 coding DNA: TGTGCCAGCAGCTTGCGTGGGACTCACAATGAGCAGTTCTTC. Residues: CASSLRGTHNEQFF. The chain joins TRBV5-4 to TRBJ2-1; tentative D call: TRBD2 (6 bases). The CDR3 runs to 14 residues. Germline V gene sequence: CDR1 SGHNT, CDR2 YYREEE (reference sequence). Trimming took 1 base from V and 5 from J, leaving 10 bases between them.

The chain uses TRBV28 and TRBJ1-2; possible D gene TRBD1, 6 bases. Trimming took 5 bases from V and 6 from J, leaving 19 bases between them. Germline lookup yields CDR1 MDHEN and CDR2 SYDVKM. The CDR3 is made up of 15 amino acids. The CDR3 sequence is CASSQTHRVGNGYTF. CDR3 DNA sequence: TGTGCCAGCAGTCAGACCCACAGGGTCGGGAATGGCTACACCTTC.

The rearrangement uses TRBV30 and TRBJ1-3; the D gene is possibly TRBD1 (6 bases). There are 18 residues in the CDR3. The V gene's germline CDR1 is GTSNPN and CDR2 SVGIG (reference sequence). V was shortened by 1 base and J by 2 bases, with 21 bases between the two germline ends. As DNA, the CDR3 is TGTGCCTGGAGTGAAGTCGCAGGGGAGGGTCCTCCTGGAAACACCATATATTTT. It translates to CAWSEVAGEGPPGNTIYF.

This chain uses TRBV5-1 with TRBJ1-3; TRBD1 agrees at 11 bases. This CDR3 is built from 15 residues. V gave up 4 bases and J gave up 4 bases; unmatched junction bases: 4. In germline, CDR1 is SGHRS, CDR2 YFSETQ. The CDR3 loop is CASSPRTGGGNTIYF. CDR3 DNA: TGCGCCAGCAGCCCTAGGACAGGGGGCGGAAACACCATATATTTT.

On this clone: Its ends do not fully match the called genes, so a read error is possible. The chain is built from TRBV30 and TRBJ2-1, with D perhaps matching TRBD2 (6 bases). This CDR3 has 13 residues. The germline gives CDR1 GTSNPN, CDR2 SVGIG (reference sequence). CDR3 loop: CAWSVLGGSTSVF. In nucleotides, the CDR3 is TGTGCCTGGAGTGTACTCGGGGGTTCAACTTCGGTCTTC.

The J gene is TRBJ2-1, the V gene TRBV19; D perhaps matches TRBD1 (6 bases). CDR3 length: 14 amino acids. Trimming left V 5 bases short and J 6 bases short, with 14 bases between. Germline lookup yields CDR1 LNHDA and CDR2 SQIVND (reference sequence). CDR3 coding DNA: TGTGCCAGTAGTTCCTCTGGACAGTCCAATGAGCAGTTCTTC. It yields the protein CASSSSGQSNEQFF.

This chain joins TRBV7-6 and TRBJ1-3; 8 positions agree with TRBD1. CDR1 and CDR2 (germline): SGHVS, FNYEAQ. The CDR3 has 17 amino acids. Losses at the gene ends were 0 bases for V and 2 bases for J; bases not matched to a gene: 6. In DNA, the CDR3 is TGTGCCAGCAGCTTAGCGGCTGTGACAGGGGCTGGAAACACCATATATTTT. Translated: CASSLAAVTGAGNTIYF.

The chain links TRBV19 to TRBJ1-4; D gene ambiguous. CDR1 LNHDA and CDR2 SQIVND come from the germline V gene (reference sequence). V lost 3 bases and J lost 3, with 5 bases in between. CDR3 size: 13 residues. CDR3 sequence: CASSMRSNEKLFF. The CDR3 nucleotides read TGTGCCAGTAGTATGAGGTCTAATGAAAAACTGTTTTTT.

This chain joins TRBV5-1 and TRBJ2-2; TRBD1 matches at 8 bases. The CDR3 covers 15 residues. V was clipped by 1 base and J by 5 bases; unmatched bases: 4. Germline CDR1 reads SGHRS; CDR2 reads YFSETQ. CDR3 nucleotide sequence: TGCGCCAGCAGCTTGCGGACAGGGAGGACCGGGGAGCTGTTTTTT. Translating gives CASSLRTGRTGELFF.

This clone was counted only a few times. The rearrangement uses TRBV19 and TRBJ2-1, with 7 positions matching TRBD2. Germline assignment: CDR1 LNHDA and CDR2 SQIVND (reference sequence). V gave up 6 bases and J gave up 1 base; unmatched junction bases: 6. The CDR3 is 15 amino acids. The CDR3 sequence is CASSDGRESYNEQFF. For the CDR3, the DNA is TGTGCCAGTAGCGATGGGCGGGAGTCCTACAATGAGCAGTTCTTC.

This clone was recorded a few times. V gene TRBV11-2 combines with J gene TRBJ2-7; D unclear. The CDR3 has 13 amino acids. The V end lost 1 base, the J end lost 1 base, and 5 bases lay between the germline ends. Looked up from germline, CDR1 is SGHAT and CDR2 is FQNNGV. CDR3 sequence reads: CASSLAGSYEQYF. The CDR3 coding sequence is TGTGCCAGCAGCTTAGCCGGTTCCTACGAGCAGTACTTC.

The gene calls are TRBV7-9 and TRBJ2-5, with 7 bases lining up with TRBD1. V gave up 1 base and J gave up 1 base; unmatched junction bases: 3. CDR1 is SEHNR, CDR2 FQNEAQ, per germline (reference sequence). This CDR3 is built from 15 residues. CDR3 bases: TGTGCCAGCAGCTTAGGGAGACAGGGCCAAGAGACCCAGTACTTC. Translating gives CASSLGRQGQETQYF. The complete variable domain, with remaining parts taken from reference TRBV7-9 and TRBJ2-5, reads DTGVSQNPRHKITKRGQNVTFRCDPISEHNRLYWYRQTLGQGPEFLTYFQNEAQLEKSRLLSDRFSAERPKGSFSTLEIQRTEQGDSAMYLCASSLGRQGQETQYFGPGTRLLVL.

This clone was counted a few times. This chain uses TRBV10-3 with TRBJ2-7; perhaps TRBD2 as D (6 bases). The CDR3 has 14 residues. Germline loops: CDR1 ENHRY, CDR2 SYGVKD. V lost 3 bases and J 4 bases, leaving 13 bases between the germline ends. The CDR3 spells CAISDRRELYEQYF. The CDR3 DNA is TGTGCCATCAGTGACCGGCGGGAACTGTACGAGCAGTACTTC.

V and J are TRBV30 and TRBJ1-2, with 7 bases fitting TRBD1. Germline CDR1 and CDR2: GTSNPN and SVGIG (reference sequence). With V trimmed by 3 bases and J by 5 bases, 3 bases remained unmatched. This CDR3 contains 12 residues. CDR3 in DNA: TGTGCCTGGAGGGGACAGAGGTATGGCTACACCTTC. Its translation: CAWRGQRYGYTF.

This chain uses TRBV5-1 with TRBJ1-4, with 8 bases fitting TRBD1. This CDR3 contains 16 residues. CDR1 and CDR2 from the germline V gene are SGHRS and YFSETQ. The V and J ends lost 3 bases and 5 bases, in that order; junction bases with no gene match: 9. In DNA, the CDR3 is TGCGCCAGCAGCTCGACAGGGGCAGTCCTAAATGAAAAACTGTTTTTT. Protein sequence: CASSSTGAVLNEKLFF.

The CDR3: CASSVASLNTGELFF. The CDR3 DNA follows: TGTGCCAGCAGCGTAGCCTCTCTGAACACCGGGGAGCTGTTTTTT. V usage is TRBV9 and J usage is TRBJ2-2; D uncertain. With 0 bases removed from V and 1 base from J, the gap between germline ends came to 7 bases. Germline V gene data show CDR1 as SGDLS and CDR2 as YYNGEE. The CDR3 loop spans 15 amino acids.

This clone has just one count. The chain is built from TRBV28 and TRBJ1-5; 9 nucleotides align to TRBD1. Unmatched junction bases numbered 6, after V lost 9 bases and J lost 6 bases. Germline lookup yields CDR1 MDHEN and CDR2 SYDVKM. The CDR3 extends over 13 amino acids. This CDR3 is CASNRGRSQPQHF. In nucleotides, the CDR3 is TGTGCCAGTAACAGGGGGCGCAGTCAGCCCCAGCATTTT. Full variable domain (remainder filled in from reference TRBV28 and TRBJ1-5): DVKVTQSSRYLVKRTGEKVFLECVQDMDHENMFWYRQDPGLGLRLIYFSYDVKMKEKGDIPEGYSVSREKKERFSLILESASTNQTSMYLCASNRGRSQPQHFGDGTRLSIL.

The V and J genes are TRBV28 and TRBJ1-2; D perhaps matches TRBD1 (6 bases). From germline, CDR1 is MDHEN and CDR2 SYDVKM. V lost 3 bases, J lost 7 bases, and 15 bases lay in between. This CDR3 has 14 residues. DNA for the CDR3: TGTGCCAGCAGTTTCATAGGGGGGGGCGGTGGCTACACCTTC. Translating it yields CASSFIGGGGGYTF.